The T cell receptor (beta chain) under discussion was sequenced for a study of blood T cell repertoires in COVID-19. Deletions cut 2 bases from V and 7 bases from J, with 8 bases between. This CDR3 contains 12 residues. The germline gives CDR1 MNHNS, CDR2 SASEGT. Original processing notes: Amplifying reference gene primers gave estimates of nucleated cell counts. Method: immunoSEQ multiplex PCR; TCRdb's copy keeps in-frame clones and lacks some. That table gives V, J and clone size, and the DNA gave D and trimming. The data hold over 60,000 clones, with 80% to 85% observed a single time. Sample: peripheral blood. The chain links TRBV6-1 to TRBJ1-2; no clear D. The sequence derives from a human donor in a cohort sampled during active COVID-19. The CDR3 bases are TGTGCCAGCAGTGAATCGGAGGGTGGCTACACCTTC. This translates into CASSESEGGYTF.